The present entry profiles one T cell receptor beta chain with its context. The antigen it recognizes is unknown. Per-base qualities were not stored, and no clone one base away is much larger. This sample is part of a study of blood T cell repertoires in COVID-19 (TCRdb year 2020). Broadly, across the study: Samples from collaborators originated in the United States, Italy and Spain and spanned both the acute and convalescent phases of COVID-19. Where available, HLA class I and class II types were obtained from metadata supplied by the sample provider rather than from assay-based typing. Sample metadata almost always included a de-identified subject ID, COVID-19 status, age in years and sex. The repertoires were released in a freely available public database meant as a resource for research on the immune response to SARS-CoV-2. The dataset comprised deeply sampled blood TCRbeta repertoires from subjects exposed to, actively infected with, or recovered from COVID-19. Samples were obtained from the ongoing ImmuneRACE study (first 160 participants) and from over a thousand subjects provided by 6 global collaborators. The material from the prospective study consisted of cDNA or gDNA derived from T cells, B-cell-depleted T cells, or PBMCs.

TCRbeta CDR3 regions were amplified from genomic DNA by means of the immunoSEQ Assay, a bias-controlled multiplex PCR. The authors processed their data as follows. Within the assay, amplification of reference gene primers was used to estimate how many nucleated cells each sample contained. To quantify the absolute abundance of each unique TCRbeta CDR3 rearrangement, sequence reads were collapsed and filtered. For each sample, productive Simpson clonality was calculated as the square root of Simpson's diversity index over productive rearrangements. Sourced from immuneACCESS, this table was stored by TCRdb with only in-frame sequences that have V and J called. A share of the clones is absent; for the studies checked, an unresolved V gene accounts for under half, and the remainder has no known explanation. D and trimming were read from the DNA, whereas the V and J calls and clone size are those reported in that table. This sample lists 160,000 or so clones; over 90% were detected once. 2% of the sample belongs to the ten largest clones.

The study at large found these results: The quantity of clinical and demographic metadata differed by source and by participant and was supplied without curation.

At one collaborating source in Seattle, patients were enrolled during active infection and were followed longitudinally through the course of disease. Whole blood was collected in K2EDTA tubes by collaborating institutions according to the institutions' own protocols. For TCRbeta analysis, collaborators shipped samples as frozen whole blood, isolated PBMCs, or DNA extracted from either of those sample types. The origin of this receptor is a woman aged 55-75 years with COVID-19, enrolled during active disease. Sample: peripheral blood.

The DNA sequence is TGCGCCAGCAGCAGAACCGGAACAGGGGCTGGAAACACCATATATTTT. It is translated as CASSRTGTGAGNTIYF. The V and J segments used are TRBV4-3 and TRBJ1-3, with 7 middle bases fitting TRBD1. The CDR3 spans 16 residues, from the cysteine through the phenylalanine. The retained sequence is limited to the CDR3, 48 bases, with the frame set at the first base. CDR1 and CDR2 are drawn from the germline V gene: LGHNA, YSLEER. Relative to germline, V is missing 5 bases and J is missing 2 bases, with 9 bases of the junction outside any gene match.